Reported below is one TCR beta chain. Its antigen specificity is not known. A read error may account for a junction end that differs from germline. The data were taken from a study of T cell changes during pregnancy in multiple sclerosis (dated by TCRdb to about 2019). Some background on the complete study: The study looked at changes in the T cell repertoire across pregnancy in women with multiple sclerosis.

The germline V gene (reference sequence) yields SSHAT for CDR1 and FNYEAQ for CDR2. The CDR3 spans 14 residues, from the cysteine through the phenylalanine. CDR3 DNA only is kept here, 42 bases in frame from base 1. The library was built by means of the immunoSEQ multiplex PCR assay. This is the immuneACCESS table as TCRdb keeps it, with only in-frame sequences that have V and J called. A part of the clones is gone; compared with another copy, unresolved V genes explain less than half, and the rest is unexplained. The sample yields 70,000 to 100,000 clones; about 94% were counted once. Roughly 2.2% of the sample goes to the ten largest clones.

The chain uses TRBV7-7 and TRBJ2-5, and 7 junction bases match TRBD2. This receptor was identified in a female donor with multiple sclerosis, enrolled in a pregnancy study. The source was peripheral blood, collected in the third trimester of pregnancy. The CDR3 reads CASSLAAGEGTQYF. The DNA sequence is as follows: TGTGCTAGCAGCTTAGCCGCGGGGGAGGGGACCCAGTACTTC.